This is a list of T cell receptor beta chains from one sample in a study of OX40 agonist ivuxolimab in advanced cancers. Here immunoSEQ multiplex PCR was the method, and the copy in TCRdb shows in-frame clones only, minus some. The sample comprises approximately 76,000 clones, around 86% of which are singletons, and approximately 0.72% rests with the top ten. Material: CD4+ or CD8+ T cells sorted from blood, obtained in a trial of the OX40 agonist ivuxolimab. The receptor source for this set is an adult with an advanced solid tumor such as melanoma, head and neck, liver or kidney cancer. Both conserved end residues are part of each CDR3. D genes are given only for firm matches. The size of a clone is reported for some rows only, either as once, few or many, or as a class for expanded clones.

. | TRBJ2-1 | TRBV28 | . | CASGTIYNEQFF | TGTGCCAGCGGAACTATTTACAATGAGCAGTTCTTC
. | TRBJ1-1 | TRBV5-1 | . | CASSLVGSTNTEAFF | TGCGCCAGCAGCTTGGTGGGGAGTACGAACACTGAAGCTTTCTTT
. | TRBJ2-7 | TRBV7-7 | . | CASSPREGSEQYF | TGTGCTAGCAGCCCTCGAGAGGGCAGCGAGCAGTACTTC
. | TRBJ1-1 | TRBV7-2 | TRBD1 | CASSLKGASKAFF | TGTGCCAGCAGCTTAAAGGGGGCGTCTAAAGCTTTCTTT
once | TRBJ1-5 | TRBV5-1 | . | CASSLGAGGFSNQPQHF | TGCGCCAGCAGCTTGGGGGCAGGTGGATTTAGCAATCAGCCCCAGCATTTT
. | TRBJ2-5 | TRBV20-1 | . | CSALLQTQYF | TGCAGTGCCCTACTACAAACCCAGTACTTC
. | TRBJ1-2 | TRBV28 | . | CASTLGGGGLSGYTF | TGTGCCAGCACCCTGGGTGGGGGAGGACTGTCTGGCTACACCTTC
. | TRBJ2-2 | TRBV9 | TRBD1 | CASSPQDRGVGELFF | TGTGCCAGCAGCCCCCAGGACAGGGGGGTCGGGGAGCTGTTTTTT
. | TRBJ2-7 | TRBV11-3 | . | CASSRTEDEQYF | TGTGCCAGCAGCCGGACGGAGGACGAGCAGTACTTC
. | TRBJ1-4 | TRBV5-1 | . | CASSFGTSDEKLFF | TGCGCCAGCAGCTTCGGGACGTCAGATGAAAAACTGTTTTTT
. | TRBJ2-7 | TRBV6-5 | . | CASSYPPYEQYF | TGTGCCAGCAGTTACCCCCCTTACGAGCAGTACTTC
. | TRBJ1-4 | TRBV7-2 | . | CASSPPAIFNEKLFF | TGTGCCAGCAGCCCACCCGCTATCTTTAATGAAAAACTGTTTTTT
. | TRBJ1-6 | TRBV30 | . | CAWSHSTGGRDSPLHF | TGTGCCTGGAGTCACTCGACGGGGGGAAGGGATTCACCCCTCCACTTT
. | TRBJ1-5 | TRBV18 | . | CASSGGGDNQPQHF | TGTGCCAGCTCCGGGGGGGGTGACAATCAGCCCCAGCATTTT
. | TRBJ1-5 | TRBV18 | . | CASSPSQGIQPQHF | TGTGCCAGCTCACCATCACAGGGCATACAGCCCCAGCATTTT
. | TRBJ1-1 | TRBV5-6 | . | CASSFSRASEAFF | TGTGCCAGCAGCTTTAGTCGGGCAAGTGAAGCTTTCTTT
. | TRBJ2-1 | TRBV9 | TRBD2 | CASSVGLVSYNEQFF | TGTGCCAGCAGCGTTGGACTAGTATCCTACAATGAGCAGTTCTTC
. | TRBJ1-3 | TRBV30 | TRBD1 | CAWGTGKNSGNTIYF | TGTGCCTGGGGGACAGGCAAAAACTCTGGAAACACCATATATTTT
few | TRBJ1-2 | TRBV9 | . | CASSVGAGTGYTF | TGTGCCAGCAGCGTAGGGGCAGGGACTGGCTACACCTTC
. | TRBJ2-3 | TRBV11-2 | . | CASSLGWAVRDTQYF | TGTGCCAGCAGCTTAGGTTGGGCTGTTCGGGATACGCAGTATTTT
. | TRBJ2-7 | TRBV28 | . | CASRAGTSTYEQYF | TGTGCCAGCAGGGCCGGGACTTCGACCTACGAGCAGTACTTC
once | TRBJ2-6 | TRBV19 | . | CASSGAFSGANVLTF | TGTGCCAGTAGTGGGGCGTTCTCTGGGGCCAACGTCCTGACTTTC
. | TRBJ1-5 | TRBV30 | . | CAWSVRGYQPQHF | TGTGCCTGGAGTGTACGGGGGTATCAGCCCCAGCATTTT
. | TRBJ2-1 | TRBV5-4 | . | CASSSYKDNEQFF | TGTGCCAGCAGCTCATACAAGGACAATGAGCAGTTCTTC
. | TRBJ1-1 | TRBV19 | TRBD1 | CASSKDDRANTEAFF | TGTGCCAGTAGTAAGGATGACAGGGCAAACACTGAAGCTTTCTTT
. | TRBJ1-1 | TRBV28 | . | CASGKTSWMGAFF | TGTGCCAGCGGCAAAACTTCGTGGATGGGCGCTTTCTTT
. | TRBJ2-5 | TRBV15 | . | CATSRDGETQYF | TGTGCCACCAGCAGAGATGGGGAGACCCAGTACTTC
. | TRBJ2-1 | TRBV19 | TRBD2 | CASSIGGGSNEQFF | TGTGCCAGTAGTATAGGCGGGGGGAGCAATGAGCAGTTCTTC
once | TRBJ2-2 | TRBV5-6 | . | CASSLAIGGGELFF | TGTGCCAGCAGCTTGGCCATCGGAGGCGGGGAGCTGTTTTTT
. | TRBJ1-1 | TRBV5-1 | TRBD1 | CASRDTGALEDEAFF | TGCGCCAGCAGGGATACAGGGGCGCTGGAGGATGAAGCTTTCTTT
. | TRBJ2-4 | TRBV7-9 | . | CASSLPGIQYF | TGTGCCAGCAGCTTACCAGGCATTCAGTACTTC
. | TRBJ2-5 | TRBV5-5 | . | CASSSQGTWGTQYF | TGTGCCAGCAGCTCTCAGGGGACGTGGGGGACCCAGTACTTC
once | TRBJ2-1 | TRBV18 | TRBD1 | CASSGTGGNEQFF | TGTGCCAGCTCAGGGACAGGGGGCAATGAGCAGTTCTTC
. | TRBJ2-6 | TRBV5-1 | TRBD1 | CASSLFHSETGAGANVLTF | TGCGCCAGCAGCTTGTTCCACTCTGAAACAGGGGCCGGGGCCAACGTCCTGACTTTC
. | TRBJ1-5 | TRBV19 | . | CASSILAQGVNQPQHF | TGTGCCAGTAGTATCCTTGCACAGGGTGTAAATCAGCCCCAGCATTTT
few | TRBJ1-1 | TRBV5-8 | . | CASSTGPGRTEAFF | TGTGCCAGCAGCACCGGGCCCGGCCGGACTGAAGCTTTCTTT
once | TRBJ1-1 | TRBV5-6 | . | CASSSTTGMNTEAFF | TGTGCCAGCAGCTCAACGACAGGTATGAACACTGAAGCTTTCTTT
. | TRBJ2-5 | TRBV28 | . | CASSAGWETQYF | TGTGCCAGCAGTGCGGGGTGGGAGACCCAGTACTTC
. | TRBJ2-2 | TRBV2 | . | CASSEVGGLGTGELFF | TGTGCCAGCAGTGAAGTGGGAGGATTGGGTACCGGGGAGCTGTTTTTT
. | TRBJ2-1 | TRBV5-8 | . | CASSPAERAGREQFF | TGTGCCAGCAGCCCGGCGGAGCGGGCAGGGCGAGAGCAGTTCTTC
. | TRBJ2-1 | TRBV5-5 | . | CASSLGPHNEQFF | TGTGCCAGCAGCTTGGGGCCACACAATGAGCAGTTCTTC
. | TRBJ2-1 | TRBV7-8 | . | CASSLAGASYNEQFF | TGTGCCAGCAGCTTAGCAGGGGCCTCCTACAATGAGCAGTTCTTC
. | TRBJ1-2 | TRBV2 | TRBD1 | CASSPTGWEGNTF | TGTGCCAGCAGCCCGACAGGGTGGGAGGGAAACACCTTC
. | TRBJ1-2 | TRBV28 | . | CASSHPGPLVIRYTF | TGTGCCAGCAGTCACCCGGGGCCCCTTGTCATCCGCTACACCTTC
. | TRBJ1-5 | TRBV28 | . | CASSTHRELGQPQHF | TGTGCCAGCAGTACTCACAGGGAATTGGGTCAGCCCCAGCATTTT
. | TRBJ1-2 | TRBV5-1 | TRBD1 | CASSLEGAADGYTF | TGCGCCAGCAGCTTGGAGGGGGCGGCGGATGGCTACACCTTC